Listed below are T cell receptor beta chains from one sample, sequenced in a study of identical twins' blood T cells. A single record per CDR3 protein comes from TCRdb applying MiXCR to the 5' RACE reads. In the table there are about 370,000 distinct CDR3 sequences, 28% of which are singletons. The material sequenced was PBMCs. Receptor source: a woman aged 18 to 55 in good health. Both conserved end residues are part of each CDR3. A D gene is named only where the DNA matches it firmly. Rows may omit the clone size; those that give it use once, few, many or a size class.

d_call	v_call	clone_size	j_call	cdr3_nt	cdr3_aa
TRBD1	TRBV7-6	many	TRBJ1-4	TGTGCCAGCAGCTCCTGGACAGGGGGCGGGGAAAAACTGTTTTTT	CASSSWTGGGEKLFF
.	TRBV6-2/TRBV6-3	few	TRBJ1-1	TGTGCCAGCAGTTACCCCGTCGGTTGGGGCACTGAAGCTTTCTTT	CASSYPVGWGTEAFF
TRBD1	TRBV28	.	TRBJ2-1	TGTGCCAGCTTACGGACAGGGTCCTACAATGAGCAGTTCTTC	CASLRTGSYNEQFF
.	TRBV20-1	.	TRBJ1-1	TGCAGTGCTAGAGCTTTACGGGCGGGGACCGAAGAAGCTTTCTTT	CSARALRAGTEEAFF
.	TRBV10-3	.	TRBJ1-2	TGTGCCATGCGCCCCGGGGACATTGGGTATGGCTACACCTTC	CAMRPGDIGYGYTF
.	TRBV28	.	TRBJ1-5	TGTGCCAGCAGTTTTGGTGAGGGAATAGGCCAGCCCCAGCATTTT	CASSFGEGIGQPQHF
TRBD1	TRBV6-1	.	TRBJ1-5	TGTGCCAGCAGTGAGACAGGGTTCCTCGGGCCCCAGCATTTT	CASSETGFLGPQHF
.	TRBV7-2	.	TRBJ1-1	TGTGCCAGCAGCTTAGTCGGGACACCATTGCCGAGGACTGAAGCTTTCTTT	CASSLVGTPLPRTEAFF
TRBD1	TRBV7-9	few	TRBJ2-1	TGTGCCAGCAGCTTAGAGGGACAGGGTCCCTACAATGAGCAGTTCTTC	CASSLEGQGPYNEQFF
.	TRBV6-6	many	TRBJ2-2	TGTGCCAGCAGTTACTCCGGCCAGGATAACACCGGGGAGCTGTTTTTT	CASSYSGQDNTGELFF
.	TRBV4-3	few	TRBJ1-6	TGCGCCAGCAGCCAAGGAGGGAGTAATTCACCCCTCCACTTT	CASSQGGSNSPLHF
.	TRBV12-3/TRBV12-4	.	TRBJ1-1	TGTGCCAGCAGCCTTACTACTTGGACTGAAGCTTTCTTT	CASSLTTWTEAFF
.	TRBV30	.	TRBJ1-5	TGTGCCTGGAGTGAAAATAGCAATCAGCCCCAGCATTTT	CAWSENSNQPQHF
.	TRBV29-1	.	TRBJ1-2	TGCAGCGTTCCTCACGACCGGGGTCTGGGCTACACCTTC	CSVPHDRGLGYTF
.	TRBV7-9	few	TRBJ1-6	TGTGCCAGCAGCTCCTGGGGGACACAGAATTCACCCCTCCACTTT	CASSSWGTQNSPLHF
.	TRBV18	.	TRBJ1-4	TGTGCCAGCTCAAAGACGAGGGCCCAAGTTGAAAACCTGTTTTTT	CASSKTRAQVENLFF
TRBD2	TRBV10-1	few	TRBJ2-1	TGCGCCAGCAGTGAGTTCTCTAGCGGGACCAATGAGCAGTTCTTC	CASSEFSSGTNEQFF
.	TRBV4-3	.	TRBJ1-4	TGCGCCAGCAGCCAACCGGGACGGGGAGGCGAAAAACTGTTTTTT	CASSQPGRGGEKLFF
.	TRBV7-9	few	TRBJ2-3	TGTGCCAGCAGCTTCCTCAGGACAGATACGCAGTATTTT	CASSFLRTDTQYF
.	TRBV12-3/TRBV12-4	.	TRBJ1-4	TGTGCCAGCAGTCCGATTCCCGGGACAAAGAATGAAAAACTGTTTTTT	CASSPIPGTKNEKLFF
.	TRBV20-1	.	TRBJ2-7	TGCAGTGCTATAGATACTGGCAACTACGAGCAGTACTTC	CSAIDTGNYEQYF
.	TRBV3-1	.	TRBJ2-7	TGTGCCAGCAGCCAAGCCCGCGAGCAGTACTTC	CASSQAREQYF
.	TRBV2	.	TRBJ1-4	TGTGCCAGCAGGTTGACAGCCTTAAATGAAAAACTGTTTTTT	CASRLTALNEKLFF